The source of this T cell receptor (beta chain) is a study of graft-versus-host responses after intestinal transplantation. Turning to the study itself: Each of the recipients got a multivisceral, liver-intestinal, or isolated intestinal transplant. Among the recipients, all got anti-thymocyte globulin induction and then tacrolimus and steroids for around 3 years. Study-wide results and limits: High graft-versus-host to host-versus-graft clonal ratios were seen in allografts of patients with graft-donor T cell macrochimerism. GvH clones turned up in recipient marrow; some had shown up first in ileum or blood.

Germline loops: CDR1 SGHDT, CDR2 YYEEEE. The CDR3 length is 14 residues. V was trimmed by 4 bases and J by 3 bases, leaving 10 bases between them. The data were produced by immunoSEQ multiplex PCR, yet TCRdb's version contains in-frame clones alone and is incomplete. The data contain some 90,000 clones, around 84% of them singletons. A note on this clone: The antigen remains undetermined.

The sample consisted of unstimulated CD4+ T cells sorted from spleen or lymph node cells, taken before intestinal transplant. The chain recombines TRBV5-6 with TRBJ2-2; D unclear. The receptor's source is a human donor who received an intestinal transplant. The CDR3 region has the DNA TGTGCCAGCAGCCGAGGCGAGTACACCGGGGAGCTGTTTTTT. This encodes CASSRGEYTGELFF. Using reference TRBV5-6 and TRBJ2-2 for the parts outside the CDR3, the full variable domain is DAGVTQSPTHLIKTRGQQVTLRCSPKSGHDTVSWYQQALGQGPQFIFQYYEEEERQRGNFPDRFSGHQFPNYSSELNVNALLLGDSALYLCASSRGEYTGELFFGEGSRLTVL.